The sequence of this TCR beta chain was determined in a study of glioma-infiltrating T cells after dendritic cell vaccination. About the research overall: Treatment, given 2003 to 2012, was autologous tumor lysate-pulsed dendritic cell vaccination. Study-wide results and caveats: Few patients contributed both blood and tumor specimens.

The CDR3 is 20 amino acids. Germline trimming cut 0 bases from V and 4 bases from J; bases unmatched to any gene: 18. Germline V gene data show CDR1 as SNHLY and CDR2 as FYNNEI. Turning to this clone: What it binds is not known.

The assay was immunoSEQ multiplex PCR, and TCRdb's table has in-frame clones only and misses some. The profile shows 65,000 to 90,000 clones, about four fifths of them singletons. This rearrangement joins TRBV2 to TRBJ1-5, with 7 nucleotides matching TRBD1. The receptor's source is a human donor with glioblastoma. This specimen consisted of blood, obtained before dendritic cell vaccination. CDR3 in amino acids: CASSEADTGDRALSNQPQHF. CDR3 coding DNA: TGTGCCAGCAGTGAAGCAGATACAGGGGACCGGGCTCTTAGTAATCAGCCCCAGCATTTT.